The rows below give T cell receptor beta chains drawn from one sample of a study of CD8 T cells in ankylosing spondylitis. TCRdb reanalysed the 5' RACE reads using MiXCR and keeps one entry per CDR3 protein. The table lists about 450,000 distinct CDR3 sequences, more than 25% of them singletons. The sequenced sample was blood, either unsorted or a sorted T cell fraction (not recorded which). These receptors were collected from a male donor with ankylosing spondylitis. CDR3s include the opening cysteine and the closing phenylalanine or tryptophan. A D gene is named only where the DNA matches it firmly. Clone size, where shown, is once, few, many, or a class for clones that have expanded.

CDR3 | DNA | J | V | size | D
CAITTSGDTDTQYF | TGTGCCATCACAACTAGCGGTGACACAGATACGCAGTATTTT | TRBJ2-3 | TRBV10-3 | . | TRBD2
CASSPDRINYGYTF | TGTGCCAGCAGTCCCGACAGAATTAACTATGGCTACACCTTC | TRBJ1-2 | TRBV11-2 | . | .
CASSLDIGGRGTNTQYF | TGCGCCAGCAGCTTGGATATCGGGGGAAGAGGGACAAATACGCAGTATTTT | TRBJ2-3 | TRBV5-1 | . | .
CAEMVWREENTGELFF | TGTGCAGAGATGGTATGGCGGGAGGAAAACACCGGGGAGCTGTTTTTT | TRBJ2-2 | TRBV12-3/TRBV12-4 | many | TRBD2
CASSQDPAGPTTNEKLFF | TGCGCCAGCAGCCAAGATCCCGCAGGCCCGACAACTAATGAAAAACTGTTTTTT | TRBJ1-4 | TRBV4-1 | few | .
CASSFQQGAEAFF | TGTGCCAGCAGTTTTCAACAGGGAGCTGAAGCTTTCTTT | TRBJ1-1 | TRBV12-3/TRBV12-4 | many | .
CSVSGSGDEQFF | TGCAGCGTTAGCGGGAGTGGCGATGAGCAGTTCTTC | TRBJ2-1 | TRBV29-1 | . | TRBD2
CATTLDRSGGELFF | TGTGCCACCACCCTCGACAGGAGTGGCGGGGAGCTGTTTTTT | TRBJ2-2 | TRBV15 | . | .
CASSESTSGRARETQYF | TGCGCCAGCAGTGAGTCGACCAGCGGGAGGGCCCGGGAGACCCAGTACTTC | TRBJ2-5 | TRBV10-2 | . | TRBD2
CASTRDSHTDTQYF | TGTGCCAGCACCCGGGATAGCCACACAGATACGCAGTATTTT | TRBJ2-3 | TRBV28 | . | .
CASSPGTAGANVLTF | TGTGCCAGCAGCCCCGGGACTGCGGGGGCCAACGTCCTGACTTTC | TRBJ2-6 | TRBV12-3/TRBV12-4 | few | .
CASRGAGAYNEQFF | TGTGCCAGCAGGGGAGCGGGAGCCTACAATGAGCAGTTCTTC | TRBJ2-1 | TRBV6-2/TRBV6-3 | . | TRBD2
CSARDVGGLNEQFF | TGCAGTGCTAGAGATGTGGGGGGACTGAATGAGCAGTTCTTC | TRBJ2-1 | TRBV20-1 | . | .
CASSLAGISSYEQYF | TGTGCCAGCAGCTTAGCCGGGATAAGCTCCTACGAGCAGTACTTC | TRBJ2-7 | TRBV7-2 | few | .
CAISEGIAKNIQYF | TGTGCCATCAGTGAGGGGATTGCCAAAAACATTCAGTACTTC | TRBJ2-4 | TRBV10-3 | . | .
CASLARETQYF | TGTGCCAGCCTAGCGAGAGAGACCCAGTACTTC | TRBJ2-5 | TRBV2 | . | .
CASSPTGNSQETQYF | TGTGCCAGCAGCCCTACAGGGAATTCACAAGAGACCCAGTACTTC | TRBJ2-5 | TRBV11-2 | few | .
CSARGLAGGPYEQYF | TGCAGTGCTAGGGGACTAGCGGGAGGTCCCTACGAGCAGTACTTC | TRBJ2-7 | TRBV20-1 | few | TRBD2
CASRPAGAGRYEQFF | TGTGCCAGCCGACCGGCGGGAGCGGGACGTTATGAGCAGTTCTTC | TRBJ2-1 | TRBV28 | many | TRBD2
CASSQTDDTEAFF | TGTGCCAGCAGCCAGACGGACGACACTGAAGCTTTCTTT | TRBJ1-1 | TRBV3-1 | few | .
CASSPGTSGGTTDTQYF | TGTGCCAGCAGTCCCGGGACTAGCGGAGGCACCACAGATACGCAGTATTTT | TRBJ2-3 | TRBV12-3/TRBV12-4 | . | TRBD2
CATSDLGQGRLHEQFF | TGTGCCACCAGTGATTTGGGACAGGGGCGGTTGCATGAGCAGTTCTTC | TRBJ2-1 | TRBV24-1 | few | TRBD1
CSAHRWANEQFF | TGCAGTGCTCACCGTTGGGCCAATGAGCAGTTCTTC | TRBJ2-1 | TRBV20-1 | . | .